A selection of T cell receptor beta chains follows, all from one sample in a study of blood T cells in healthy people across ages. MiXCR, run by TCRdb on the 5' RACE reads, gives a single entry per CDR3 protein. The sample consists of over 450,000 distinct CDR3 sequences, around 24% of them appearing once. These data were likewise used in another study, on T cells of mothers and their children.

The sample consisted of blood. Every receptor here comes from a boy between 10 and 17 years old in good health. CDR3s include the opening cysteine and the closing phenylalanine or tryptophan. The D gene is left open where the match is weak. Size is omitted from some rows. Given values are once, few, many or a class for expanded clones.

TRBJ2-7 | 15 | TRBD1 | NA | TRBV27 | CASSLPGTGEYEQYF | TGTGCCAGCAGTTTGCCGGGGACAGGGGAATACGAGCAGTACTTC
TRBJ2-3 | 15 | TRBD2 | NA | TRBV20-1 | CSTTRTSGSTDTQYF | TGCAGTACTACCCGGACTAGCGGTAGCACAGATACGCAGTATTTT
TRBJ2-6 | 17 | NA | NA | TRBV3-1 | CASSQVGPVSGANVLTF | TGTGCCAGCAGCCAAGTGGGGCCGGTCTCTGGGGCCAACGTCCTGACTTTC
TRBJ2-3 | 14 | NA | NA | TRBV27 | CASSFQAGTDTQYF | TGTGCCAGCAGTTTTCAGGCAGGGACAGATACGCAGTATTTT
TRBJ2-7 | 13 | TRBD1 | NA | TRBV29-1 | CSVANRGLYEQYF | TGCAGCGTTGCTAACAGGGGGCTTTACGAGCAGTACTTC
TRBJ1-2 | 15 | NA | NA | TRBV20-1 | CSASKTGRANYGYTF | TGCAGTGCTTCTAAGACAGGCCGAGCTAACTATGGCTACACCTTC
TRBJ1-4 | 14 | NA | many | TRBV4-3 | CASSQSSTGEKLFF | TGCGCCAGCAGCCAAAGCAGCACAGGGGAAAAACTGTTTTTT
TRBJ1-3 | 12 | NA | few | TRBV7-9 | CAGRSRGSTIYF | TGTGCCGGCCGATCCAGGGGATCAACCATATATTTT
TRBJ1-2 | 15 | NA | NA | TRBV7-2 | CASSFAEGVRSGYTF | TGTGCCAGCAGCTTCGCGGAGGGCGTTAGGAGTGGCTACACCTTC
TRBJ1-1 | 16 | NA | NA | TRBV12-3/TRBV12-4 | CASSLGPYLMNTEAFF | TGTGCCAGCAGTTTAGGGCCATACCTCATGAACACTGAAGCTTTCTTT
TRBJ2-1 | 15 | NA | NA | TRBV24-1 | CATSDPQSSYNEQFF | TGTGCCACCAGTGATCCCCAGAGCTCCTACAATGAGCAGTTCTTC
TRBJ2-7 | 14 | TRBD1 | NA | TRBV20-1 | CSASTGTGKYEQYF | TGCAGTGCCAGCACCGGGACAGGGAAGTACGAGCAGTACTTC
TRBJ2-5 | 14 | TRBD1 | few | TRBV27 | CASRDRIGSWAQYF | TGTGCCAGCCGGGACAGGATCGGGAGTTGGGCCCAGTACTTC
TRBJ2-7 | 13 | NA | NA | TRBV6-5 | CASSYSPSAEQYF | TGCGCCAGCAGTTACAGCCCGTCAGCCGAGCAGTACTTC
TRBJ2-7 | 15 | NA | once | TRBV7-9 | CASSLGVGTSYEQYF | TGTGCCAGCAGCTTAGGGGTGGGCACGTCCTACGAGCAGTACTTC
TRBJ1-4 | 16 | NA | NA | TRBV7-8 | CASSLRRGADREKLFF | TGTGCCAGCAGCTTAAGAAGGGGCGCGGATAGGGAAAAACTGTTTTTT
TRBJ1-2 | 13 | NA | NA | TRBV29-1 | CSVGGLGDCGYTF | TGCAGCGTTGGGGGCCTGGGCGACTGTGGCTACACCTTC
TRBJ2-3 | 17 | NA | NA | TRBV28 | CASRRNLGWGETDTQYF | TGTGCCAGCAGAAGGAACTTGGGGTGGGGAGAAACAGATACGCAGTATTTT
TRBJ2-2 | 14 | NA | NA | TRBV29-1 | CSVGGRSNTGELFF | TGCAGCGTTGGGGGCAGGTCCAACACCGGGGAGCTGTTTTTT
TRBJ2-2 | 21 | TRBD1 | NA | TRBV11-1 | CASSFPVRRKLGQGGTGELFF | TGTGCCAGCAGCTTTCCCGTCCGAAGGAAATTGGGACAGGGTGGAACCGGGGAGCTGTTTTTT
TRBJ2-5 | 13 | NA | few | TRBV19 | CASSVMARETQYF | TGTGCCAGCTCAGTCATGGCCCGTGAGACCCAGTACTTC
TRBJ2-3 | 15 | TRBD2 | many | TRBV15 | CATSFSGGPPDTQYF | TGTGCCACCAGCTTCAGCGGGGGGCCCCCAGATACGCAGTATTTT
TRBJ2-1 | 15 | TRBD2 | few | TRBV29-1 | CSVGAWLAGGNEQFF | TGCAGCGTGGGCGCTTGGCTAGCGGGGGGGAATGAGCAGTTCTTC